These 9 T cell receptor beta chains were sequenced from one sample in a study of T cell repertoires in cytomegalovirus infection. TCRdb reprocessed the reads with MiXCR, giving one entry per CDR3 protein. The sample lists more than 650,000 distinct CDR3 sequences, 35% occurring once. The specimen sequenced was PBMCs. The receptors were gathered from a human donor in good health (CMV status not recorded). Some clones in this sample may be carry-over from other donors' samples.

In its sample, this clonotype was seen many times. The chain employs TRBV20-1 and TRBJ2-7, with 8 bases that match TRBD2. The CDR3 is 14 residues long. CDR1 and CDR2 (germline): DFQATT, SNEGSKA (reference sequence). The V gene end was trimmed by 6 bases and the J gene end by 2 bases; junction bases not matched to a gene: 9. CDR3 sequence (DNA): TGCAGTGCGACCGGGACTAGAGAAACCTACGAGCAGTACTTC. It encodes CSATGTRETYEQYF.

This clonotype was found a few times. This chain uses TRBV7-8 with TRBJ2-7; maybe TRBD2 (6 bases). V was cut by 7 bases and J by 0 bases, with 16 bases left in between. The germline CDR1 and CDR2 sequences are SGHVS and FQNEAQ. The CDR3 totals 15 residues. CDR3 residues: CASTHRIGGSYEQYF. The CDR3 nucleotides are TGTGCCAGCACCCACCGGATCGGGGGCTCCTACGAGCAGTACTTC.

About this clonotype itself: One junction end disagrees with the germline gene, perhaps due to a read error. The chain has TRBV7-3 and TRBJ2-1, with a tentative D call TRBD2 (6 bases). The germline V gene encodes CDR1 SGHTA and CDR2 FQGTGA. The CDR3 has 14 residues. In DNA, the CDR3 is TGTGCCAGCAGCGCCGGGACTGTCGGGGGTAAGAATTACTTC. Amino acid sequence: CASSAGTVGGKNYF.

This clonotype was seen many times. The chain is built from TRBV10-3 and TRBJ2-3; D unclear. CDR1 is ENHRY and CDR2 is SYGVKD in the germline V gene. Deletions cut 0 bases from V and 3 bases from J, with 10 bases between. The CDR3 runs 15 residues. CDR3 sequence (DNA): TGTGCCATCAGTGAGTCGTTGGTAGCTACAGATACGCAGTATTTT. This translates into CAISESLVATDTQYF.

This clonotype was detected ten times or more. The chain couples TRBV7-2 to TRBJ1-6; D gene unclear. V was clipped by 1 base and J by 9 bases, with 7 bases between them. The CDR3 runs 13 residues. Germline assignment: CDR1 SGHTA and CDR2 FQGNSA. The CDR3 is CASSLGSGSPLHF. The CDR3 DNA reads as TGTGCCAGCAGCTTAGGATCGGGTTCACCCCTCCACTTT.

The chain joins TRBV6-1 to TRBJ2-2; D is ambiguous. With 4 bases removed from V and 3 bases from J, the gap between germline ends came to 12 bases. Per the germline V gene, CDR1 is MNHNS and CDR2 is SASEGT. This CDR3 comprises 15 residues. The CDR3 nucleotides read TGTGCCAGCAGTGGCGGTCAGGTGGACACCGGGGAGCTGTTTTTT. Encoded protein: CASSGGQVDTGELFF.

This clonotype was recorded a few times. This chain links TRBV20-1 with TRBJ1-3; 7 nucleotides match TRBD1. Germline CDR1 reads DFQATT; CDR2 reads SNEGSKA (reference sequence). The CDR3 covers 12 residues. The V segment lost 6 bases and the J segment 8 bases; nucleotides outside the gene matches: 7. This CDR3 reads CSAMRQGHTIYF. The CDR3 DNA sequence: TGCAGTGCAATGCGACAGGGTCACACCATATATTTT.

The CDR3 is CASSLEAGNGYTF. The CDR3 coding sequence is TGCGCCAGCAGCTTGGAAGCAGGGAACGGCTACACCTTC. V and J are TRBV5-1 and TRBJ1-2; D may be TRBD1 (5 bases). Trimming removed 0 bases from V and 8 bases from J, with 11 bases in between. The CDR3 extends over 13 amino acids. Germline values: CDR1 SGHRS, CDR2 YFSETQ.

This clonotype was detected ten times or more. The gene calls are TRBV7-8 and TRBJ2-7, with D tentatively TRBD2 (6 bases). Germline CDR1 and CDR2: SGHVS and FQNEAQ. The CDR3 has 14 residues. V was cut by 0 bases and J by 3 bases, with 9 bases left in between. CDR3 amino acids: CASSLAEGNYEQYF. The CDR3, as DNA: TGTGCCAGCAGCTTAGCGGAGGGAAACTACGAGCAGTACTTC.